These 10 T cell receptor beta chains share one sample of origin, sequenced in a study of radiation and T cells in renal cell carcinoma. The protocol was immunoSEQ multiplex PCR, while the TCRdb copy is restricted to in-frame clones and leaves out a portion. The repertoire holds 70,000 to 100,000 clones, with 80% to 90% as singletons. Stated time point: blood 2 weeks post-SBRT. Noted treatment: 15 Gy SBRT to primary tumor, nephrectomy 4 weeks later. This specimen was blood, taken from a patient whose treatment included radiotherapy and nephrectomy. These receptors came from a woman aged 50 to 60 with renal cell carcinoma.

The chain has TRBV9 and TRBJ2-3, with no clear D. From germline, CDR1 is SGDLS and CDR2 YYNGEE. Trimming removed 6 bases at V and 1 base at J, with 15 bases between. This CDR3 contains 15 residues. This CDR3 is CASTKDRSGTDTQYF. The CDR3 DNA sequence: TGTGCCAGCACCAAGGACCGATCAGGCACAGATACGCAGTATTTT. The whole variable domain, filled in from reference TRBV9 and TRBJ2-3, reads DSGVTQTPKHLITATGQRVTLRCSPRSGDLSVYWYQQSLDQGLQFLIQYYNGEERAKGNILERFSAQQFPDLHSELNLSSLELGDSALYFCASTKDRSGTDTQYFGPGTRLTVL.

This clone showed up just a few times. The V call is TRBV27, the J call TRBJ1-4, with no clear D. This CDR3 has 15 amino acids. With 7 bases removed from V and 0 bases from J, the gap between germline ends came to 12 bases. The germline gives CDR1 MNHEY, CDR2 SMNVEV (reference sequence). The CDR3 spells CASKTGNPTNEKLFF. Here the CDR3 DNA reads TGTGCCAGCAAGACCGGGAACCCAACTAATGAAAAACTGTTTTTT.

The chain joins TRBV5-6 to TRBJ1-2; D is undetermined. The V and J ends lost 4 bases and 4 bases respectively, with 11 bases between them. The germline V gene has CDR1 SGHDT and CDR2 YYEEEE. This CDR3 has 13 amino acids. For the CDR3, the DNA is TGTGCCAGCAGCCCACGGGTCGGCTATGGCTACACCTTC. Translated: CASSPRVGYGYTF.

This sequence joins TRBV11-3 and TRBJ2-2; 7 bases map to TRBD2. Germline CDR1 SGHNT, CDR2 YENEEA. CDR3 size: 15 residues. The V gene end was trimmed by 5 bases and the J gene end by 1 base; junction bases not matched to a gene: 4. The CDR3 coding sequence is TGTGCCAGCAGCCCAGGCGGGGGGAACACCGGGGAGCTGTTTTTT. Its translation: CASSPGGGNTGELFF.

There are a few counts of this clone. This chain connects TRBV7-9 to TRBJ1-1; possible D gene TRBD1, 6 bases. The CDR3 loop spans 14 amino acids. The V end lost 1 base, the J end lost 5 bases, and 11 bases lay between the germline ends. Germline CDR1 and CDR2: SEHNR and FQNEAQ (reference sequence). CDR3 DNA sequence: TGTGCCAGCAGCTTAGAAGGGGGAGGGACTGAAGCTTTCTTT. It yields the protein CASSLEGGGTEAFF.

The chain links TRBV18 to TRBJ2-7, with D perhaps matching TRBD2 (6 bases). Germline CDR1 and CDR2: KGHSH and LQKENI. V gave up 0 bases and J gave up 6 bases, with 12 bases separating them. The CDR3 is made up of 14 amino acids. CDR3 coding DNA: TGTGCCAGCTCACCACCGAGCGGGCGATCCGAGCAGTACTTC. It is translated as CASSPPSGRSEQYF.

The chain is built from TRBV19 and TRBJ1-3, with TRBD1 matching over 7 bases. The CDR3 consists of 15 residues. The germline V gene has CDR1 LNHDA and CDR2 SQIVND (reference sequence). V was clipped by 6 bases and J by 0 bases; unmatched bases: 5. The CDR3 bases are TGTGCCAGTAGATCCTCAGGGGGCTCTGGAAACACCATATATTTT. This gives the protein CASRSSGGSGNTIYF. Full variable domain (outside the CDR3, taken from reference TRBV19 and TRBJ1-3): DGGITQSPKYLFRKEGQNVTLSCEQNLNHDAMYWYRQDPGQGLRLIYYSQIVNDFQKGDIAEGYSVSREKKESFPLTVTSAQKNPTAFYLCASRSSGGSGNTIYFGEGSWLTVV.

The gene calls are TRBV4-1 and TRBJ2-3; no clear D. CDR3 length: 13 residues. Looked up from germline, CDR1 is MGHRA and CDR2 is YSYEKL. V shed 0 bases and J shed 7 bases, with 8 bases lying between them. DNA of the CDR3: TGCGCCAGCAGCCAAGAGCGAGCGTATACGCAGTATTTT. Translated, it gives CASSQERAYTQYF.

The chain couples TRBV4-2 to TRBJ2-3, with a tentative D call TRBD1 (6 bases). CDR3 length equals 18 residues. Germline V gives CDR1 LGHNA, CDR2 YNFKEQ. V shed 4 bases and J shed 1 base, with 21 bases lying between them. CDR3 residues: CASSPLRKGVLGTDTQYF. The CDR3 DNA is TGTGCCAGCAGCCCCCTCCGTAAGGGGGTTTTGGGCACAGATACGCAGTATTTT.

In DNA, the CDR3 is TGCGCCAGCAGCCAAGACCCAGCGGGAGGGTGGGACGAGCAGTACTTC. Translation: CASSQDPAGGWDEQYF. This chain links TRBV4-3 with TRBJ2-7; 10 bases fit TRBD2. Germline lookup yields CDR1 LGHNA and CDR2 YSLEER. V trimming: 0 bases; J trimming: 5 bases; junction bases outside the gene matches: 7. This CDR3 is 16 amino acids long.